This T cell receptor beta chain was obtained from a study of PD-1 blockade in classical Hodgkin lymphoma. Every patient relapsed after autologous stem cell transplantation, and brentuximab vedotin exposure varied. Using magnetic negative selection, the CD4+ T cells were separated out of thawed PBMCs. The CDR3 is 16 amino acids. The V end lost 3 bases, the J end lost 0 bases, and 11 bases lay between the germline ends. The germline V gene encodes CDR1 MGHRA and CDR2 YSYEKL. Profiled with immunoSEQ multiplex PCR; TCRdb holds only in-frame clones, not every one. The table lists around 6,700 clones, 78% of them singletons.

This specimen consisted of CD4+ T cells from blood, obtained at baseline. The receptor's source is a human donor with classical Hodgkin lymphoma. The genes are TRBV4-1 and TRBJ1-4; D gene unclear. The CDR3 DNA reads as TGCGCCAGCAGCCACCCCCCTGGTACAACTAATGAAAAACTGTTTTTT. Encoded protein: CASSHPPGTTNEKLFF.